A single sample gave rise to the 24 T cell receptor beta chains below, sequenced in a study of T cell repertoires in cytomegalovirus infection. TCRdb passed the reads through MiXCR, listing each CDR3 protein once. The sample yields about 740,000 distinct CDR3 sequences, about a third seen once. Sequenced material: PBMCs. Receptor source: a human donor in good health (CMV status not recorded). Some clones in this sample may be carry-over from other donors' samples.

The chain couples TRBV7-2 to TRBJ2-7; 7 bases map to TRBD2. The CDR3 covers 12 residues. After removal of 6 bases from V and 9 bases from J, the junction contained 8 bases not matched to a gene. Germline CDR1 SGHTA, CDR2 FQGNSA. The CDR3 reads CASRPPGGRQYF. In DNA, the CDR3 is TGTGCCAGCAGACCACCGGGAGGAAGGCAGTACTTC.

The sample holds a few counts of this clonotype. The chain couples TRBV6-2 or TRBV6-3 to TRBJ2-2, with 11 bases fitting TRBD1. The CDR3 is 18 amino acids. The trim removed 5 bases at V and 4 bases at J, leaving 12 bases unmatched. Germline values: CDR1 MNHEY, CDR2 SVGEGT. CDR3: CASSRRRRDRGTTGELFF. The CDR3 bases are TGTGCCAGCAGTCGGCGTCGGAGGGACAGGGGGACCACCGGGGAGCTGTTTTTT.

This clonotype occurred a few times. The rearrangement joins TRBV6-1 to TRBJ2-3, with 13 bases aligning to TRBD2. The CDR3 is made up of 16 amino acids. V shed 2 bases and J 3 bases; nucleotides not matched to a gene: 2. CDR1 MNHNS and CDR2 SASEGT come from the germline V gene. The CDR3 here is CASSERGLAGTDTQYF. CDR3 DNA: TGTGCCAGCAGTGAAAGGGGACTAGCGGGAACAGATACGCAGTATTTT.

There are a few counts of this clonotype. The V and J genes are TRBV4-2 and TRBJ2-3; TRBD2 agrees at 15 bases. There are 18 residues in the CDR3. Germline CDR1 reads LGHNA; CDR2 reads YNFKEQ. J was trimmed by 0 bases and V by 4 bases; bases with no gene match: 5. The CDR3 sequence: CASSRGLAGGASTDTQYF. In nucleotides, the CDR3 is TGTGCCAGCAGCCGCGGACTAGCGGGGGGGGCTAGCACAGATACGCAGTATTTT.

The chain has TRBV12-3 or TRBV12-4 and TRBJ1-3; D remains ambiguous. The CDR3 covers 15 residues. V dropped 5 bases and J dropped 1 base, with 12 bases sitting between them. Here the CDR3 DNA reads TGTGCCAGCAGTCTTAGGGCACAATCTGGAAACACCATATATTTT. It specifies CASSLRAQSGNTIYF.

The genes are TRBV7-2 and TRBJ2-3, with D hard to call. Germline-derived CDR1 and CDR2 are SGHTA and FQGNSA. CDR3 length equals 17 residues. V lost 1 base to trimming and J lost 0 bases, with 14 bases between them. The CDR3 loop is CASSLVFDRSSTDTQYF. The CDR3 DNA is TGTGCCAGCAGCTTAGTTTTCGACCGGAGTAGCACAGATACGCAGTATTTT.

Only a few counts were recorded for this clonotype. The DNA of the CDR3 is TGTGCCAGCAGCCCTTCCAATAGGGCAGCTAACTATGGCTACACCTTC. Its protein product is CASSPSNRAANYGYTF. The genes are TRBV7-6 and TRBJ1-2; no reliable D call. Trimming stripped 5 bases from V and 0 bases from J, with 16 bases between. CDR1 is SGHVS, CDR2 FNYEAQ, per germline. This CDR3 has 16 amino acids.

In nucleotides, the CDR3 is TGCAGCGTTGAATTTAGGTACAATGAGCAGTTCTTC. This sequence encodes CSVEFRYNEQFF. V and J are TRBV29-1 and TRBJ2-1; D gene ambiguous. CDR1 and CDR2 from the germline V gene are SQVTM and ANQGSEA. This CDR3 has 12 amino acids. Trimming took off 2 bases at V and 4 bases at J, with 6 bases between the two ends.

The chain uses TRBV11-2 and TRBJ2-3, with 10 nucleotides matching TRBD1. CDR1 is SGHAT and CDR2 is FQNNGV in the germline V gene. The CDR3 is 19 residues long. The ends lost 5 bases at V and 4 bases at J; junction bases unmatched: 18. DNA of the CDR3: TGTGCCAGCAGCCCATGGCCCCACCCCGGGACAGGGGACTCAGATACGCAGTATTTT. Its protein product is CASSPWPHPGTGDSDTQYF.

This chain joins TRBV7-6 and TRBJ2-2; D gene unclear. V lost 2 bases to trimming and J lost 6 bases, with 10 bases between them. The germline V gene encodes CDR1 SGHVS and CDR2 FNYEAQ. This CDR3 has 14 amino acids. The CDR3: CASSLLSQAGELFF. CDR3 nucleotide sequence: TGTGCCAGCAGCTTACTCTCCCAAGCCGGGGAGCTGTTTTTT. The variable domain in full, with the rest retrieved from reference TRBV7-6 and TRBJ2-2, is GAGVSQSPRYKVTKRGQDVALRCDPISGHVSLYWYRQALGQGPEFLTYFNYEAQQDKSGLPNDRFSAERPEGSISTLTIQRTEQRDSAMYRCASSLLSQAGELFFGEGSRLTVL.

The chain employs TRBV29-1 and TRBJ1-1, with 7 bases matching TRBD1. J lost 2 bases, V lost 2 bases, and 14 bases had no gene match. This CDR3 comprises 17 residues. Germline CDR1 reads SQVTM; CDR2 reads ANQGSEA. CDR3 in amino acids: CSVEQTGVTHSNTEAFF. DNA for the CDR3: TGCAGCGTTGAACAAACAGGGGTCACCCACTCCAACACTGAAGCTTTCTTT. Drawing the rest from reference TRBV29-1 and TRBJ1-1, the complete variable domain is SAVISQKPSRDICQRGTSLTIQCQVDSQVTMMFWYRQQPGQSLTLIATANQGSEATYESGFVIDKFPISRPNLTFSTLTVSNMSPEDSSIYLCSVEQTGVTHSNTEAFFGQGTRLTVV.

This clonotype was detected only once. The chain joins TRBV3-1 to TRBJ2-7; TRBD2 matches at 10 bases. Germline-derived CDR1 and CDR2 are LGHDT and YNNKEL (reference sequence). V lost 3 bases, J lost 0 bases, and 14 bases stayed unmatched. This CDR3 spans 19 amino acids. The CDR3 DNA follows: TGTGCCAGCAGCCACCTTGGGACTAGCGCCAATTATCTCTCCTACGAGCAGTACTTC. This codes for CASSHLGTSANYLSYEQYF.

This clonotype turned up a few times. The chain has TRBV20-1 and TRBJ2-3; D is unresolved. Per germline, CDR1 DFQATT and CDR2 SNEGSKA (reference sequence). Trimming took 1 base from V and 6 from J, leaving 17 bases between them. The CDR3 is 15 amino acids. This chain's CDR3 is CSARALDRPWDTQYF. The DNA for the CDR3 is TGCAGTGCTAGAGCGCTCGATCGTCCCTGGGATACGCAGTATTTT.

Comments on this clonotype: At one end, the junction sequence differs from germline, possibly due to a read error. The chain carries TRBV6-5 and TRBJ1-1; 9 nucleotides align to TRBD1. Per germline, CDR1 MNHEY and CDR2 SVGAGI. The CDR3 is made up of 15 amino acids. The CDR3 DNA reads TGTGCCAGCCGTTACTCCCGGGACAGGGCTTATGAAGCTTTCTTT. It specifies CASRYSRDRAYEAFF.

In its sample, this clonotype was seen a few times. The chain has TRBV28 and TRBJ2-5; the D gene is possibly TRBD1 (5 bases). The CDR3 has 15 residues. Looked up from germline, CDR1 is MDHEN and CDR2 is SYDVKM. Trimming took 7 bases from V and 0 from J, leaving 15 bases between them. The CDR3 DNA follows: TGTGCCAGCAAGCAAGGGGATATAGACCAAGAGACCCAGTACTTC. Encoded protein: CASKQGDIDQETQYF.

V usage is TRBV12-3 or TRBV12-4 and J usage is TRBJ2-7, with no clear D. V was shortened by 1 base and J by 3 bases, with 13 bases between the two germline ends. CDR3 size: 15 residues. CDR3 sequence: CASSLGIGSYYEQYF. In DNA, the CDR3 is TGTGCCAGCAGTTTAGGGATAGGGTCTTACTACGAGCAGTACTTC.

This chain connects TRBV29-1 to TRBJ2-5, with D unresolved. Germline CDR1 reads SQVTM; CDR2 reads ANQGSEA. V was pared by 4 bases and J by 4 bases, with 10 bases between. The length of the CDR3 is 12 residues. The CDR3 nucleotides are TGCAGCGTTGTAAAGGTTGGAGAGACCCAGTACTTC. It encodes CSVVKVGETQYF.

This clonotype was detected only a few times. V usage is TRBV23-1 and J usage is TRBJ2-6; TRBD1 matches at 7 bases. TRBV23-1 is recorded as an ORF, its role being uncertain. V trimming: 6 bases; J trimming: 1 base; junction bases outside the gene matches: 18. This CDR3 has 20 amino acids. Written as DNA, the CDR3 is TGCGCCAGCAGATACGGGGCCCGACAGGGACCCTTTTCTGGGGCCAACGTCCTGACTTTC. This translates into CASRYGARQGPFSGANVLTF.

This clonotype was seen a handful of times. The V gene is TRBV7-8, the J gene TRBJ1-1; D is uncertain. The germline gives CDR1 SGHVS, CDR2 FQNEAQ. V gave up 0 bases and J gave up 3 bases, with 8 bases separating them. This CDR3 comprises 14 residues. CDR3 DNA: TGTGCCAGCAGCTTAGCGGCCACCCACACTGAAGCTTTCTTT. Translating it yields CASSLAATHTEAFF.

V usage is TRBV28 and J usage is TRBJ2-5; 8 bases agree with TRBD1. From germline, CDR1 is MDHEN and CDR2 SYDVKM. This CDR3 is built from 15 residues. The J segment lost 4 bases and the V segment lost 7 bases, leaving 11 bases of the junction unmatched. For the CDR3, the DNA is TGTGCCAGCACCCCGACAGGGGAATCGGCAGAGACCCAGTACTTC. Its translation: CASTPTGESAETQYF.

This clonotype has more than one count but fewer than ten. The rearrangement uses TRBV7-6 and TRBJ1-6, with 9 bases matching TRBD1. Germline trimming cut 5 bases from V and 9 bases from J; bases unmatched to any gene: 5. Germline V gene sequence: CDR1 SGHVS, CDR2 FNYEAQ. This CDR3 is built from 14 residues. In DNA form, the CDR3 reads TGTGCCAGCAGCCAAGGGACAGGGTTTTCACCCCTCCACTTT. It specifies CASSQGTGFSPLHF.

This chain links TRBV29-1 with TRBJ1-1, with a weak D call TRBD1 (5 bases). The CDR3 totals 12 residues. Germline V gene lookup returns CDR1 SQVTM and CDR2 ANQGSEA. Between the trimmed V and J ends, which lost 5 bases and 4 bases, there was a span of 11 bases. CDR3 in amino acids: CSVLGQGTEAFF. CDR3 coding DNA: TGCAGCGTTCTAGGCCAGGGCACTGAAGCTTTCTTT.

Note on this clonotype: Since no conserved phenylalanine or tryptophan closes the CDR3, a read error is the likely cause. The chain employs TRBV20-1 and TRBJ2-1; a possible D gene is TRBD2 (6 bases). The V gene lost 5 bases and the J gene lost 1 base, with 12 bases spanning the gap. Germline V gene lookup returns CDR1 DFQATT and CDR2 SNEGSKA (reference sequence). The CDR3 has 14 residues. The CDR3 reads CSASRRESYNEQFL. The DNA for the CDR3 is TGCAGTGCTTCAAGGAGGGAGTCCTACAATGAGCAGTTCTTA.

This clonotype was observed a few times. The rearrangement joins TRBV6-5 to TRBJ2-7; the D gene is possibly TRBD2 (5 bases). There are 13 residues in the CDR3. The V and J ends lost 6 bases and 0 bases respectively, with 9 bases between them. Germline V gene data show CDR1 as MNHEY and CDR2 as SVGAGI. For the CDR3, the DNA is TGTGCCAGCAGGCGGGCGAGCTCCTACGAGCAGTACTTC. Amino acids: CASRRASSYEQYF.